Each of the 3 T cell receptor beta chains below was sequenced from the same sample in a study of OX40 agonist ivuxolimab in advanced cancers. TCRdb's table, derived via immunoSEQ multiplex PCR, lists solely in-frame clones and lacks some. The top ten hold about 0.59% of the sample, which has just over 60,000 clones, more than 90% seen once. This specimen consisted of CD4+ or CD8+ T cells sorted from blood, obtained in a trial of the OX40 agonist ivuxolimab. These receptors originate from an adult with an advanced solid tumor such as melanoma, head and neck, liver or kidney cancer.

This chain links TRBV5-1 with TRBJ1-3; 9 nucleotides line up with TRBD1. The ends lost 5 bases at V and 1 base at J; junction bases unmatched: 13. The CDR3 is 18 residues long. The germline gives CDR1 SGHRS, CDR2 YFSETQ. The DNA for the CDR3 is TGCGCCAGCAGTCTGGAGGGGACAGGGCCCAGATCTGGAAACACCATATATTTT. Protein product: CASSLEGTGPRSGNTIYF.

The sample holds a few counts of this clone. The genes are TRBV11-3 and TRBJ2-2; D is unclear. Trimming cost V 0 bases and J 2 bases, with 4 bases left between them. The germline V gene encodes CDR1 SGHNT and CDR2 YENEEA. This CDR3 has 14 amino acids. The CDR3 spells CASSLELNTGELFF. CDR3 nucleotides: TGTGCCAGCAGCTTAGAGCTAAACACCGGGGAGCTGTTTTTT.

The chain combines TRBV6-1 with TRBJ1-5; D remains ambiguous. The germline V gene has CDR1 MNHNS and CDR2 SASEGT. The CDR3 length is 15 residues. Trimming shortened V by 5 bases and J by 0 bases, and 11 bases separated the two germline ends. DNA of the CDR3: TGTGCCAGCAGTTCAAGGGCCTATAGCAATCAGCCCCAGCATTTT. Amino acid sequence: CASSSRAYSNQPQHF.